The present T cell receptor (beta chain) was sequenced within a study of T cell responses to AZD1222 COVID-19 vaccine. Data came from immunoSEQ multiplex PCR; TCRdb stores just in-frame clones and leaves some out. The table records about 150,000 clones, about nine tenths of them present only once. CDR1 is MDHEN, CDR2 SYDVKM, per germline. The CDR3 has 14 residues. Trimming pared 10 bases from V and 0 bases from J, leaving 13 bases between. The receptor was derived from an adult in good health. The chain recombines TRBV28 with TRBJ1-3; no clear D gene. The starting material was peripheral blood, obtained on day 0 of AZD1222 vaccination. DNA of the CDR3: TGTGCCACAGGTTTAGGAAGCTCTGGAAACACCATATATTTT. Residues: CATGLGSSGNTIYF.